The T cell receptor (beta chain) described here comes from a study of cytomegalovirus exposure and HLA in healthy donors. For this clone: Its matching antigen is unknown.

Whole-study results and caveats: Most TCR sequences were seen very rarely across donors, but some public TCRs occurred in many. Reportedly, diagnosis of cytomegalovirus status by the classifier showed high specificity and sensitivity.

TCRdb's copy holds only in-frame clones and misses some; the assay was immunoSEQ multiplex PCR. The top ten clones hold 8.5% to 10% of a sample with 20,000 to 25,000 clones, approximately 96% of them seen once. V gave up 0 bases and J gave up 1 base; unmatched junction bases: 6. The CDR3 has 17 amino acids. CDR1 and CDR2 (germline): SGDLS, YYNGEE. The donors were part of the roughly 120-subject validation cohort, which stood apart from the approximately 640-subject first cohort. The sequence came from a man aged 25 to 45 in good health and CMV-seropositive. The chain carries TRBV9 and TRBJ2-1; 8 nucleotides align to TRBD2. The sample consisted of PBMCs. This CDR3 reads CASSVGGSGRSYNEQFF. CDR3 sequence (DNA): TGTGCCAGCAGCGTAGGGGGAAGCGGGAGATCCTACAATGAGCAGTTCTTC.